The next 9 T cell receptor beta chains were all read from a single sample in a study of cytotoxic CD8 clonotypes in ibrutinib-treated CLL. Profiled with immunoSEQ multiplex PCR; TCRdb holds only in-frame clones, not every one. The sample lists about 63,000 clones, approximately 57% occurring once. The sample in question was PBMCs, obtained after 12 months of ibrutinib treatment. Receptors originate from a human donor with chronic lymphocytic leukemia.

A single count supports this clone. The chain links TRBV19 to TRBJ1-4, with D unclear. The CDR3 sequence is 13 residues long. Germline V gene data show CDR1 as LNHDA and CDR2 as SQIVND (reference sequence). Between the trimmed V and J ends, which lost 8 bases and 6 bases, there was a span of 13 bases. In nucleotides, the CDR3 is TGTGCCAGTTCGGTCGTCCTGGATGAAAAACTGTTTTTT. Its protein product is CASSVVLDEKLFF. The full variable domain, in which reference TRBV19 and TRBJ1-4 provide the parts outside the CDR3, is DGGITQSPKYLFRKEGQNVTLSCEQNLNHDAMYWYRQDPGQGLRLIYYSQIVNDFQKGDIAEGYSVSREKKESFPLTVTSAQKNPTAFYLCASSVVLDEKLFFGSGTQLSVL.

The CDR3 loop reads CASSLRVGYDASPGDTQYF. DNA for the CDR3: TGTGCCAGCAGTTTAAGGGTGGGATATGACGCCTCGCCTGGGGATACGCAGTATTTT. The chain couples TRBV27 to TRBJ2-3; D remains ambiguous. The CDR3 is 19 amino acids. Germline V lookup: CDR1 MNHEY, CDR2 SMNVEV (reference sequence). The V end was cut by 2 bases, the J end by 6 bases, with 27 bases between.

By frequency in the sample, this clone is medium-sized. The chain links TRBV13 to TRBJ1-1; D unclear. V lost 4 bases and J 8 bases, leaving 8 bases between the germline ends. The V gene's germline CDR1 is PRHDT and CDR2 FYEKMQ (reference sequence). CDR3 length equals 11 residues. Here the CDR3 reads CASSSDLEAFF. The CDR3 DNA follows: TGTGCCAGCAGCTCCGATTTAGAAGCTTTCTTT. The full variable domain, in which reference TRBV13 and TRBJ1-1 provide the parts outside the CDR3, is AAGVIQSPRHLIKEKRETATLKCYPIPRHDTVYWYQQGPGQDPQFLISFYEKMQSDKGSIPDRFSAQQFSDYHSELNMSSLELGDSALYFCASSSDLEAFFGQGTRLTVV.

The chain couples TRBV6-6 to TRBJ2-5, with 7 bases matching TRBD1. The CDR3 is 14 residues long. Germline values: CDR1 MNHNY, CDR2 SVGAGI (reference sequence). The ends lost 2 bases at V and 1 base at J; junction bases unmatched: 1. Here the CDR3 reads CASSYGTAQETQYF. In nucleotides, the CDR3 is TGTGCCAGCAGTTACGGGACAGCCCAAGAGACCCAGTACTTC.

This clone was detected only a few times. The chain recombines TRBV6-1 with TRBJ1-5; no definite D call. This CDR3 is 13 amino acids long. The V gene lost 2 bases and the J gene lost 4 bases, with 6 bases spanning the gap. Germline-derived CDR1 and CDR2 are MNHNS and SASEGT. CDR3 loop: CASSEQLNQPQHF. DNA for the CDR3: TGTGCCAGCAGTGAACAGTTGAATCAGCCCCAGCATTTT.

The chain carries TRBV7-2 and TRBJ2-7, with 7 bases aligning to TRBD2. V gave up 2 bases and J gave up 2 bases; unmatched junction bases: 6. Germline V lookup: CDR1 SGHTA, CDR2 FQGNSA. The CDR3 spans 15 residues. This CDR3 reads CASSLLGRGAYEQYF. As DNA, the CDR3 is TGTGCCAGCAGCTTACTGGGACGGGGGGCCTACGAGCAGTACTTC.

The chain links TRBV18 to TRBJ2-7; tentatively, D is TRBD1 (7 bases). The CDR3 contains 15 residues. Germline CDR1 and CDR2: KGHSH and LQKENI. V was shortened by 4 bases and J by 1 base, with 14 bases between the two germline ends. In DNA form, the CDR3 reads TGTGCCAGCTCACTAGGAGGGACAGAATCCTACGAGCAGTACTTC. Translated, it gives CASSLGGTESYEQYF.

The chain links TRBV5-1 to TRBJ1-6; D gene ambiguous. Germline V gene sequence: CDR1 SGHRS, CDR2 YFSETQ. The V gene lost 2 bases and the J gene lost 7 bases, with 10 bases spanning the gap. The CDR3 extends over 14 amino acids. The CDR3 DNA reads TGCGCCAGCAGCTTCGGCAGGCCCAATTCACCCCTCCACTTT. Translated: CASSFGRPNSPLHF.

The chain couples TRBV10-2 to TRBJ2-5; TRBD1 matches at 11 bases. CDR1 is WSHSY, CDR2 SAAADI, per germline. CDR3 length equals 14 residues. After removal of 8 bases from V and 4 bases from J, the junction contained 6 bases not matched to a gene. The CDR3 region is CASGAGTGGETQYF. CDR3 nucleotides: TGCGCCAGCGGGGCCGGGACAGGGGGAGAGACCCAGTACTTC.